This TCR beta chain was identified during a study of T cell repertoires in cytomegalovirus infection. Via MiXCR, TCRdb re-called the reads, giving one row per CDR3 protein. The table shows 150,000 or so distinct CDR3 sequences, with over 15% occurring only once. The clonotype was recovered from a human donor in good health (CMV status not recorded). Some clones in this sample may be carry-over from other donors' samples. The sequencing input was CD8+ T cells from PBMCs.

The chain's CDR3 is CASSLRGRVEKLFF. CDR3 coding DNA: TGTGCCAGCAGCCTGAGGGGGCGAGTTGAAAAACTGTTTTTT. The rearrangement links TRBV7-2 to TRBJ1-4; the match to TRBD1 covers 7 bases. This CDR3 contains 14 residues. The V gene end was trimmed by 5 bases and the J gene end by 7 bases; junction bases not matched to a gene: 7. Germline V gives CDR1 SGHTA, CDR2 FQGNSA. Full variable domain (missing parts from reference TRBV7-2 and TRBJ1-4): GAGVSQSPSNKVTEKGKDVELRCDPISGHTALYWYRQSLGQGLEFLIYFQGNSAPDKSGLPSDRFSAERTGGSVSTLTIQRTQQEDSAVYLCASSLRGRVEKLFFGSGTQLSVL.